The 13 T cell receptor beta chains below all came from one sample that was sequenced in a study of Tregs in tolerant kidney transplant recipients (dated by TCRdb to between 2017 and 2020). The library was made by the immunoSEQ multiplex PCR assay. Entries here come from immuneACCESS through TCRdb and include only in-frame sequences with V and J called. Some clones fail to appear in such tables; in the studies checked, an unresolved V gene covers under half of the shortfall, and the cause of the remainder is unknown. A total of about 240,000 clones appear in this sample, about 86% of them only once. Clones ranked in the top ten supply around 0.68% of the sample. The sample consisted of CD4+ T cells from blood. These receptors all come from a human donor in good health.

The gene calls are TRBV6-5 and TRBJ1-1; D is undetermined. Trimming left V 0 bases short and J 0 bases short, with 8 bases between. The germline V gene encodes CDR1 MNHEY and CDR2 SVGAGI. CDR3 size: 15 residues. The CDR3 region is CASSYSADLNTEAFF. In DNA form, the CDR3 reads TGTGCCAGCAGTTACTCGGCAGACCTGAACACTGAAGCTTTCTTT.

V gene TRBV11-2 combines with J gene TRBJ1-2; no reliable D call. The CDR3 covers 15 residues. Germline V CDR1 and CDR2: SGHAT, FQNNGV. Trimming stripped 5 bases from V and 7 bases from J, with 20 bases between. The CDR3 sequence is CASSESVGVGSGYTF. The CDR3 DNA sequence: TGTGCCAGCAGCGAATCGGTTGGGGTTGGAAGTGGCTACACCTTC.

The chain recombines TRBV7-9 with TRBJ2-3; 13 nucleotides line up with TRBD2. CDR1 is SEHNR and CDR2 is FQNEAQ in the germline V gene (reference sequence). CDR3 length equals 19 residues. The trim removed 5 bases at V and 1 base at J, leaving 12 bases unmatched. The CDR3 sequence is CASSPSPRTSGSGTDTQYF. For the CDR3, the DNA is TGTGCCAGCAGCCCTAGCCCCCGGACTAGCGGGAGCGGCACAGATACGCAGTATTTT.

The chain links TRBV11-2 to TRBJ2-7, with D perhaps TRBD1 (5 bases). Germline V CDR1 and CDR2: SGHAT, FQNNGV. This CDR3 contains 15 residues. Trimming pared 1 base from V and 0 bases from J, leaving 10 bases between. DNA of the CDR3: TGTGCCAGCAGCTTAGTCCTAACAGGCTCCTACGAGCAGTACTTC. Its translation: CASSLVLTGSYEQYF. Full variable domain (remainder filled in from reference TRBV11-2 and TRBJ2-7): EAGVAQSPRYKIIEKRQSVAFWCNPISGHATLYWYQQILGQGPKLLIQFQNNGVVDDSQLPKDRFSAERLKGVDSTLKIQPAKLEDSAVYLCASSLVLTGSYEQYFGPGTRLTVT.

The V call is TRBV19, the J call TRBJ1-2; TRBD1 aligns across 8 bases. The ends lost 8 bases at V and 4 bases at J; junction bases unmatched: 3. Germline V gives CDR1 LNHDA, CDR2 SQIVND (reference sequence). There are 12 residues in the CDR3. CDR3: CASQTGAYGYTF. CDR3 nucleotide sequence: TGTGCCAGTCAGACAGGGGCCTATGGCTACACCTTC.

The V gene is TRBV7-9, the J gene TRBJ1-5; D may be TRBD1 (6 bases). This CDR3 is built from 15 residues. Trimming left V 8 bases short and J 3 bases short, with 17 bases between. CDR1 is SEHNR, CDR2 FQNEAQ, per germline (reference sequence). Here the CDR3 reads CASSGTGGPNQPQHF. In nucleotides, the CDR3 is TGTGCCAGCTCCGGGACGGGGGGCCCCAATCAGCCCCAGCATTTT.

The J gene is TRBJ1-6, the V gene TRBV7-8; D perhaps matches TRBD1 (5 bases). The CDR3 length is 16 residues. Germline lookup yields CDR1 SGHVS and CDR2 FQNEAQ. V lost 5 bases to trimming and J lost 6 bases, with 17 bases between them. CDR3 region: CASSPYRQGSNSPLHF. CDR3 DNA sequence: TGTGCCAGCAGCCCCTATAGGCAGGGTTCTAATTCACCCCTCCACTTT.

The genes are TRBV6-1 and TRBJ2-7; 7 bases are a match to TRBD1. The CDR3 contains 14 residues. Germline loops: CDR1 MNHNS, CDR2 SASEGT. After removal of 8 bases from V and 1 base from J, the junction contained 8 bases not matched to a gene. CDR3: CASGQVPESYEQYF. The CDR3 DNA reads TGTGCCAGCGGACAGGTTCCTGAGTCCTACGAGCAGTACTTC.

With regard to this clone: The sample carries other DNA sequences with the same CDR3. The rearrangement links TRBV7-3 to TRBJ2-7; D is uncertain. Trimming cost V 5 bases and J 3 bases, with 14 bases left between them. CDR1 is SGHTA, CDR2 FQGTGA, per germline. The CDR3 covers 14 residues. CDR3 loop: CASSLIYIGYEQYF. In DNA form, the CDR3 reads TGTGCCAGCAGCCTAATATATATCGGCTACGAGCAGTACTTC.

This chain uses TRBV30 with TRBJ2-3; 10 bases align to TRBD2. V trimming: 3 bases; J trimming: 6 bases; junction bases outside the gene matches: 15. Germline CDR1 GTSNPN, CDR2 SVGIG (reference sequence). The CDR3 runs to 17 residues. CDR3 sequence: CAWSPTRLAGAPDTQYF. The CDR3 DNA follows: TGTGCCTGGAGCCCTACCCGACTAGCGGGCGCCCCGGATACGCAGTATTTT. Full variable domain (rest looked up from reference TRBV30 and TRBJ2-3): SQTIHQWPATLVQPVGSPLSLECTVEGTSNPNLYWYRQAAGRGLQLLFYSVGIGQISSEVPQNLSASRPQDRQFILSSKKLLLSDSGFYLCAWSPTRLAGAPDTQYFGPGTRLTVL.

This chain links TRBV13 with TRBJ2-2; D might be TRBD2 (8 bases). The CDR3 has 15 amino acids. The germline gives CDR1 PRHDT, CDR2 FYEKMQ (reference sequence). Trimming removed 3 bases at V and 6 bases at J, with 14 bases between. CDR3 in amino acids: CASSFGRGRPGELFF. For the CDR3, the DNA is TGTGCCAGCAGCTTCGGGAGGGGGCGGCCCGGGGAGCTGTTTTTT.

This chain connects TRBV5-1 to TRBJ1-4, with D possibly TRBD1 on 5 matching bases. The V gene's germline CDR1 is SGHRS and CDR2 YFSETQ. The V gene lost 5 bases and the J gene lost 1 base, with 9 bases spanning the gap. The CDR3 covers 14 residues. The CDR3 protein is CASRGDITNEKLFF. The CDR3 nucleotides read TGCGCCAGCAGAGGGGATATAACTAATGAAAAACTGTTTTTT.

The genes are TRBV6-5 and TRBJ1-1; 9 positions agree with TRBD1. Germline V lookup: CDR1 MNHEY, CDR2 SVGAGI. The ends lost 7 bases at V and 3 bases at J; junction bases unmatched: 9. CDR3 length equals 15 residues. CDR3 bases: TGTGCCAGCACCCGCGGGACAGGGTCCGACACTGAAGCTTTCTTT. Translation gives CASTRGTGSDTEAFF.